The T cell receptor (beta chain) under discussion was sequenced for a study of metastatic and nonmetastatic thyroid tumors (TCRdb year 2020). Background on the whole study: Repertoires were compared across peripheral blood and tumor or nodule tissue samples from malignant and benign thyroid patients. The paper as a whole reports these results and caveats: In both blood and tumor samples, malignant tumors were reported to have significantly higher TCR beta diversity than benign nodules.

From the cysteine through the phenylalanine, the CDR3 covers 14 amino acids. Of all the DNA, just the CDR3 is kept, 42 bases in frame from base 1. For CDR1 and CDR2, the germline V gene (reference sequence) lists DFQATT and SNEGSKA. Here V drops 3 bases and J drops 6 bases, and the junction holds 11 bases not matched to any gene. This clone is medium-sized (0.01 to 0.1%) in its sample. Its antigen is currently not known. No clone much larger than this one lies a single base away; base qualities are absent. Before undergoing thyroid surgery, none of the patients had been given any kind of treatment. The study retrospectively analysed patient clinical samples collected from about 2012 to 2019 using T-cell receptor beta sequencing. Library preparation was by PCR. Sequencing used an Illumina HiSeq 4000. High-throughput sequencing was used to profile the CDR3 region of the TCR beta-chain in every patient. Per the source publication's procedure: CDR3 differences across clinicopathological groups were used to build a classifier for discriminating distant-metastatic papillary thyroid cancer patients. The Shannon index was used to assess repertoire diversity, and the Morisita-Horn index was used to assess tumor-blood repertoire similarity. Using fastp trimming at Q25 and MiXCR clonotype assembly, TCRdb reanalyzed the public sequencing data and kept in-frame beta chains. The V and J calls, along with clone size, are taken from TCRdb and not from the paper's own processing. The sample table contains more than 25,000 clones; only one count was recorded for around 24% of them. Approximately 6% of the sample goes to the ten largest clones.

This clonotype was sampled from a female donor with papillary thyroid cancer or a benign thyroid nodule (not recorded which). Some clones in this sample may be carry-over from other donors' samples. The chain links TRBV20-1 with TRBJ2-7; TRBD1 agrees with 7 junctional bases. Sequenced input: blood. The CDR3 in this case is CSASSSGGRGEQYF. In nucleotide form, the sequence is TGCAGTGCTAGTTCCTCAGGGGGTCGGGGCGAGCAGTACTTC.